Described below is a single T cell receptor (beta chain) sequence and its context. The antigen it recognizes is unknown. Per-base qualities were not stored, and no clone one base away is much larger. This record comes from a study of T cells in Graves' hyperthyroidism and ophthalmopathy (dated by TCRdb to the late 2010s). Describing the broader study: Peripheral blood samples were taken at initial diagnosis, before any treatment was given. A discovery cohort of roughly 100 patients, 43 with Graves' ophthalmopathy and 55 to 60 with stable Graves' hyperthyroidism, was used to find distinguishing TCR V-J signatures. Whether ophthalmopathy could be predicted prospectively was tested in an independent validation cohort made up of about 20 hyperthyroidism patients plus 17 patients who later progressed to ophthalmopathy. For training and testing, the 100 or so patients in the discovery cohort were randomly divided in a 7:3 ratio. The study also compared thyroid tissue and blood T-cell repertoires from five or six Graves' hyperthyroidism patients. Once sampling was done, hyperthyroidism patients were given methimazole at a starting dose of 30 mg daily, whereas ophthalmopathy patients were given high-dose intravenous methylprednisolone. According to the paper, TCR Vbeta CDR3 sequencing was carried out on approximately 140 peripheral blood samples, which came from fewer than 50 ophthalmopathy, around 75 hyperthyroidism and roughly 17 progressor patients.

The TCR beta CDR3 regions were amplified from RNA transcripts. The first round of RT-PCR for the TCR CDR3 was performed with the HTBI primer set and the Qiagen OneStep RT-PCR kit. Libraries were constructed in a second round of multiplex PCR, after which size selection and purification were carried out. Sequencing of the libraries was done on an Illumina HiSeq2000 using paired-end 100 bp reads. In the source study's methods: SOAPnuke was used to process the raw data, removing reads that contained adapters or uncalled bases, had a mean Phred below 15, or lacked an exact match to the constant primer or identifier. High-quality paired reads were merged with COPE v1.2.5, and unique nucleotide sequences were defined as clonotypes. Clonotypes were aligned to IMGT TRBV, TRBD and TRBJ reference segments using MiTCR v1.1. The analysis included only V-J combinations with a frequency above 0.0001, which together covered around 99% of the repertoires. The TCS score was defined as the ratio of F50 (clonal expansion) to E x V (chaos), calculated using BLOSUM62-based TCRdist between CDR3 peptides within each V-J. Welch's t-statistics and random forest reduced some 510 V-J features to 10 to 15, which were used in a naive Bayes classifier (R e1071). TCRdb itself trimmed the public reads at Q25 with fastp, ran MiXCR and retained productive beta chains. Rows are combined by CDR3 protein, so each entry shows the most common genes and DNA. TCRdb, rather than the study authors, made the V and J calls. For this sample the table gives under 350,000 distinct CDR3 sequences, of which over 15% were detected only once. The ten top clones hold around 58% of the sample.

Ophthalmopathy patients had moderately to severely active disease, Clinical Activity Score of at least 3, NOSPECS grade of at least 4, and duration under 3 months. Patients with uncontrolled infections, other autoimmune diseases, pregnancy or lactation were excluded. Diagnoses were established on the basis of clinical symptoms, serum thyroxine and TRAb, thyroid ultrasound, and orbital computed tomography. Ficoll-Paque density gradient centrifugation was used to isolate PBMCs from about 10 ml of fresh peripheral blood. Trizol reagent was used to extract total RNA, and RNA quality was then checked on an Agilent 2100 Bioanalyzer. Broad study findings and their caveats: No statistical method was used to set the sample size in advance, and investigators knew the group allocation. Most expanded thyroid clonotypes (frequency above 0.001) were also found in blood, which suggests that blood repertoires may mirror thyroid immune responses. Ophthalmopathy was separated from stable hyperthyroidism by a 13 V-J signature model, with just over 85% sensitivity and 81% to 82% specificity obtained in cross-validation and 80%/75% obtained in testing. In validation, progression to ophthalmopathy was predicted by the model with almost 71% sensitivity and just over 72% specificity, a median of around 6.5 months before onset.

CDR1 and CDR2, looked up from the germline V gene, are MNHNS and SASEGT. CDR3 length: 13 amino acids, cysteine to phenylalanine. Only the CDR3 DNA stays, 39 bases, in frame from base 1. Deletion took 7 bases off V and 6 bases off J, with a span of 15 bases between the germline ends. This clonotype was obtained from a woman aged 60-75 years with Graves' ophthalmopathy. The sample comprised blood. This receptor chain uses TRBV6-1 and TRBJ1-2, with TRBD1 perhaps the D gene, on 5 matching bases. The CDR3 region: CASIGGVANGYTF. DNA sequence: TGTGCCAGCATCGGGGGGGTAGCAAATGGCTACACCTTC.